The 27 T cell receptor beta chains below were found in one sample sequenced in a study of shared clonotypes between healthy human individuals. TCRdb keeps only in-frame clones here, not all; method: immunoSEQ multiplex PCR. This sample has 500,000 to 550,000 clones; roughly 95% occur once, and the top ten carry about 0.068%. The sample comprised naive CD4+ T cells sorted from blood. Stated subset: CD45RA+ positively selected. These receptors were taken from a woman in her thirties in good health.

The chain combines TRBV11-2 with TRBJ2-5; the match to TRBD2 covers 11 bases. Near its end, the DNA agrees better with TRBJ2-7, so the J call may be wrong. The CDR3 sequence is 15 residues long. Germline CDR1 reads SGHAT; CDR2 reads FQNNGV. The chain's CDR3 is CASSYSGRAEYEQYF. In DNA, the CDR3 is TGTGCCAGCAGCTATAGCGGGAGGGCCGAGTACGAGCAGTACTTC.

The V and J genes are TRBV7-9 and TRBJ2-7; a weak D match, TRBD2 (6 bases). CDR3 length: 14 amino acids. Germline V CDR1 and CDR2: SEHNR, FQNEAQ (reference sequence). The V end was cut by 3 bases, the J end by 3 bases, with 12 bases between. Here the CDR3 reads CASSFGEAIYEQYF. The CDR3 region has the DNA TGTGCCAGCAGCTTCGGGGAGGCTATCTACGAGCAGTACTTC.

This sequence joins TRBV4-1 and TRBJ2-3; TRBD2 aligns across 7 bases. Germline CDR1 MGHRA, CDR2 YSYEKL. CDR3 length: 17 residues. V shed 2 bases and J 2 bases; nucleotides not matched to a gene: 10. The CDR3 spells CASSQFAAGEITDTQYF. CDR3 DNA: TGCGCCAGCAGCCAATTTGCTGCGGGAGAAATCACAGATACGCAGTATTTT.

V usage is TRBV28 and J usage is TRBJ2-5, with TRBD1 identical over 9 bases. Looked up from germline, CDR1 is MDHEN and CDR2 is SYDVKM. This CDR3 contains 15 residues. V shed 3 bases and J 5 bases; nucleotides not matched to a gene: 7. This CDR3 reads CASSFRGQGRETQYF. The DNA for the CDR3 is TGTGCCAGCAGTTTCCGAGGACAGGGGAGGGAGACCCAGTACTTC.

This chain links TRBV28 with TRBJ2-7; weak D call: TRBD2 (5 bases). CDR3 length equals 13 residues. The ends were cut back, 3 bases at V and 2 bases at J, with 8 bases in the middle. Germline V gene lookup returns CDR1 MDHEN and CDR2 SYDVKM. This chain's CDR3 is CASSFAGAYEQYF. CDR3 nucleotide sequence: TGTGCCAGCAGTTTTGCGGGTGCCTACGAGCAGTACTTC.

Comment on this clone: This CDR3 is also generated by other DNA sequences in the sample. This sequence joins TRBV6-5 and TRBJ1-2; D is unresolved. CDR1 and CDR2 from the germline V gene are MNHEY and SVGAGI. This CDR3 contains 13 residues. With 2 bases removed from V and 2 bases from J, the gap between germline ends came to 6 bases. In DNA, the CDR3 is TGTGCCAGCAGTTACGACCGCAACTATGGCTACACCTTC. Encoded protein: CASSYDRNYGYTF.

The V gene is TRBV7-9, the J gene TRBJ2-3, with 7 nucleotides matching TRBD2. CDR3 length: 16 residues. Germline CDR1 and CDR2: SEHNR and FQNEAQ (reference sequence). The junction had 12 bases not matched to a gene; V was cut back by 4 bases and J by 5 bases. For the CDR3, the DNA is TGTGCCAGCAGCTCCTTGCGGCTAGCGGAGGGAGATACGCAGTATTTT. Translated, it gives CASSSLRLAEGDTQYF.

V and J are TRBV5-7 and TRBJ2-5; TRBD2 matches 8 bases. TRBV5-7 is reported as an ORF; its role is uncertain. CDR3 length equals 19 residues. V lost 4 bases and J lost 5; bases outside the gene matches: 22. The DNA for the CDR3 is TGTGCCAGCAGCAATAGGAAAGAATCAGCGGGAGCTGATACGGAGACCCAGTACTTC. Amino acid sequence: CASSNRKESAGADTETQYF.

The chain carries TRBV4-1 and TRBJ2-7; D call uncertain. Trimming left V 0 bases short and J 2 bases short, with 11 bases between. Germline lookup yields CDR1 MGHRA and CDR2 YSYEKL. The CDR3 is made up of 15 amino acids. CDR3: CASSQDLGWTYEQYF. In nucleotides, the CDR3 is TGCGCCAGCAGCCAAGACCTGGGATGGACCTACGAGCAGTACTTC.

The CDR3 here is CASSAQGPYGYTF. The CDR3 bases are TGCGCCAGCAGTGCTCAGGGACCCTATGGCTACACCTTC. The chain is built from TRBV10-1 and TRBJ1-2, with D perhaps matching TRBD1 (5 bases). V was trimmed by 4 bases and J by 4 bases, leaving 10 bases between them. CDR3 length equals 13 residues. Germline CDR1 and CDR2: WNHNN and SYGVQD (reference sequence).

The CDR3 protein is CASSLGGTDASGSRQFF. The CDR3 coding sequence is TGTGCCAGCAGCTTAGGAGGGACCGACGCTAGCGGGAGTCGGCAGTTCTTC. This chain joins TRBV11-2 and TRBJ2-1; 10 bases align to TRBD2. V was clipped by 1 base and J by 12 bases; unmatched bases: 15. Per the germline V gene, CDR1 is SGHAT and CDR2 is FQNNGV. CDR3 length: 17 residues.

The V and J genes are TRBV27 and TRBJ1-1, with 7 bases matching TRBD1. Germline V gene lookup returns CDR1 MNHEY and CDR2 SMNVEV (reference sequence). The V gene end was trimmed by 5 bases and the J gene end by 3 bases; junction bases not matched to a gene: 3. The CDR3 contains 13 residues. CDR3 protein: CASSLTGDTEAFF. In nucleotides, the CDR3 is TGTGCCAGCAGTCTCACAGGGGACACTGAAGCTTTCTTT.

V is TRBV5-1 and J is TRBJ2-6; TRBD2 is a possible D gene (7 bases). Germline lookup yields CDR1 SGHRS and CDR2 YFSETQ. The CDR3 consists of 18 residues. V was trimmed by 7 bases and J by 0 bases, leaving 20 bases between them. The chain's CDR3 is CASLGRGARISGANVLTF. CDR3 DNA sequence: TGCGCCAGCCTAGGACGGGGGGCAAGGATCTCTGGGGCCAACGTCCTGACTTTC.

The chain employs TRBV2 and TRBJ1-5; D is unresolved. CDR3 length equals 14 residues. Per the germline V gene, CDR1 is SNHLY and CDR2 is FYNNEI. V was pared by 8 bases and J by 4 bases, with 15 bases between. The CDR3 reads CASSPETDNQPQHF. The DNA of the CDR3 is TGTGCCAGCTCCCCCGAAACTGATAATCAGCCCCAGCATTTT. Looking up the rest from reference TRBV2 and TRBJ1-5 gives the full variable domain: EPEVTQTPSHQVTQMGQEVILRCVPISNHLYFYWYRQILGQKVEFLVSFYNNEISEKSEIFDDQFSVERPDGSNFTLKIRSTKLEDSAMYFCASSPETDNQPQHFGDGTRLSIL.

The table lists this clone with a count of one. V and J are TRBV5-4 and TRBJ1-1; D remains unclear. CDR1 is SGHNT and CDR2 is YYREEE in the germline V gene (reference sequence). The ends were cut back, 0 bases at V and 2 bases at J, with 8 bases in the middle. The CDR3 is 14 residues long. The CDR3 nucleotides read TGTGCCAGCAGCTTGGAGGGAGGCAACACTGAAGCTTTCTTT. Translated: CASSLEGGNTEAFF.

The chain links TRBV6-1 to TRBJ1-5; D remains ambiguous. Germline V gives CDR1 MNHNS, CDR2 SASEGT. V gave up 0 bases and J gave up 6 bases, with 12 bases separating them. This CDR3 has 15 residues. CDR3 sequence reads: CASSEALLSGQPQHF. The CDR3 nucleotides are TGTGCCAGCAGTGAAGCGCTTTTGTCGGGTCAGCCCCAGCATTTT.

CDR3 bases: TGTGCCAGCACCCCCCAGGGAAAATACGAAAAACTGTTTTTT. Translation gives CASTPQGKYEKLFF. The chain is built from TRBV28 and TRBJ1-4; TRBD1 is a possible D gene (5 bases). The CDR3 has 14 residues. V shed 7 bases and J shed 8 bases, with 17 bases lying between them. Germline V gene lookup returns CDR1 MDHEN and CDR2 SYDVKM.

The chain couples TRBV7-8 to TRBJ1-5; tentative D call: TRBD1 (6 bases). The CDR3 length is 15 residues. With 4 bases removed from V and 0 bases from J, the gap between germline ends came to 10 bases. Germline CDR1 SGHVS, CDR2 FQNEAQ. CDR3: CASSSQGHSNQPQHF. The CDR3 DNA reads TGTGCCAGCAGCTCGCAGGGGCATAGCAATCAGCCCCAGCATTTT.

CDR3 DNA: TGTGCCAGCAGCGTATCCGTCTCCCAGGGGACAGCTAGGGATGGCTACACCTTC. This sequence encodes CASSVSVSQGTARDGYTF. The V gene is TRBV9, the J gene TRBJ1-2, with TRBD1 matching 7 bases. V trimming: 1 base; J trimming: 6 bases; junction bases outside the gene matches: 18. CDR3 length: 18 amino acids. Germline CDR1 SGDLS, CDR2 YYNGEE. The full variable domain, rest sourced from reference TRBV9 and TRBJ1-2, is DSGVTQTPKHLITATGQRVTLRCSPRSGDLSVYWYQQSLDQGLQFLIQYYNGEERAKGNILERFSAQQFPDLHSELNLSSLELGDSALYFCASSVSVSQGTARDGYTFGSGTRLTVV.

The chain links TRBV7-2 to TRBJ2-6, with a weak D call TRBD1 (5 bases). CDR3 size: 15 residues. Trimming pared 5 bases from V and 2 bases from J, leaving 10 bases between. Germline CDR1 is SGHTA and CDR2 is FQGNSA. Here the CDR3 DNA reads TGTGCCAGCAGCCACAGGCAGGCTGGGGCCAACGTCCTGACTTTC. Translating it yields CASSHRQAGANVLTF.

The chain carries TRBV2 and TRBJ1-5, with D perhaps TRBD1 (5 bases). Germline V gene data show CDR1 as SNHLY and CDR2 as FYNNEI. V was shortened by 6 bases and J by 7 bases, with 16 bases between the two germline ends. The CDR3 loop spans 14 amino acids. The CDR3 coding sequence is TGTGCCAGCAGCGTTACGGGACGTTCACAGCCCCAGCATTTT. Encoded protein: CASSVTGRSQPQHF.

The V gene is TRBV7-9, the J gene TRBJ2-7; a weak D match, TRBD2 (5 bases). This CDR3 contains 15 residues. The germline V gene encodes CDR1 SEHNR and CDR2 FQNEAQ (reference sequence). The germline V and J ends were trimmed by 5 bases and 0 bases, with 14 bases remaining between them. CDR3 amino acids: CASSRQDSNSYEQYF. The DNA of the CDR3 is TGTGCCAGCAGCCGCCAGGACTCGAACTCCTACGAGCAGTACTTC.

Only one count was recorded for this clone. CDR3 DNA: TGTGCCAGCAGTTCAATACGAGCGGGGGGGCTAGCCAAAAACATTCAGTACTTC. Its translation: CASSSIRAGGLAKNIQYF. This chain uses TRBV28 with TRBJ2-4, with 10 bases fitting TRBD2. The CDR3 covers 18 residues. Germline V CDR1 and CDR2: MDHEN, SYDVKM. With 4 bases clipped from V and 0 bases from J, the junction kept 9 bases outside the gene matches.

The rearrangement links TRBV4-1 to TRBJ2-6; D is undetermined. Germline V CDR1 and CDR2: MGHRA, YSYEKL. There are 14 residues in the CDR3. Trimming removed 5 bases from V and 2 bases from J, with 7 bases in between. CDR3 coding DNA: TGCGCCAGCAGCTCCCCTGCTGGGGCCAACGTCCTGACTTTC. This gives the protein CASSSPAGANVLTF.

A single count supports this clone. This rearrangement joins TRBV11-2 to TRBJ1-3, with D unclear. Germline V gives CDR1 SGHAT, CDR2 FQNNGV. The CDR3 is 15 residues long. Deletions cut 0 bases from V and 2 bases from J, with 8 bases between. This CDR3 reads CASSLDLAAGNTIYF. CDR3 in DNA: TGTGCCAGCAGCTTAGATCTAGCCGCTGGAAACACCATATATTTT. The full variable domain, in which reference TRBV11-2 and TRBJ1-3 provide the parts outside the CDR3, is EAGVAQSPRYKIIEKRQSVAFWCNPISGHATLYWYQQILGQGPKLLIQFQNNGVVDDSQLPKDRFSAERLKGVDSTLKIQPAKLEDSAVYLCASSLDLAAGNTIYFGEGSWLTVV.

The rearrangement links TRBV11-1 to TRBJ2-2; 11 bases line up with TRBD2. The CDR3 is 15 residues long. Losses at the gene ends were 6 bases for V and 5 bases for J; bases not matched to a gene: 5. CDR1 is SGHAT, CDR2 FQDESV, per germline (reference sequence). In DNA form, the CDR3 reads TGTGCCAGCAGGACGACTAGCGGGATAACCGGGGAGCTGTTTTTT. Its protein is CASRTTSGITGELFF.

The chain combines TRBV6-5 with TRBJ2-1; perhaps TRBD1 as D (6 bases). From germline, CDR1 is MNHEY and CDR2 SVGAGI. The germline V and J ends were trimmed by 2 bases and 2 bases, with 7 bases remaining between them. The CDR3 is 14 residues long. CDR3 region: CASSYRDTYNEQFF. Here the CDR3 DNA reads TGTGCCAGCAGTTACAGGGACACCTACAATGAGCAGTTCTTC.